A selection of T cell receptor beta chains follows, all from one sample in a study of response to subunit inactivated influenza vaccine. Each CDR3 protein gets one entry after TCRdb re-called the RT-PCR reads with MiXCR. The sample contains about 650,000 distinct CDR3 sequences, about a sixth of which appear only once. Sample: PBMCs from blood, taken about 11 days after vaccination. These receptors were collected from a man aged 45-65 years who received an inactivated influenza vaccine. CDR3s include the opening cysteine and the closing phenylalanine or tryptophan. The order of the fields is J gene, D gene, V gene, clone size, CDR3 DNA, CDR3 protein. D genes are given only for firm matches. Clone size, where shown, is once, few, many, or a class for clones that have expanded.

>TRBJ2-4|.|TRBV19|.
TGTGCCAGTAGTATCACCATAGCCAAAAACATTCAGTACTTC
CASSITIAKNIQYF
>TRBJ2-3|.|TRBV20-1|few
TGCAGTGCTTCCGAGGGAGACTTTCATAGGGTGAATACGCAGTATTTT
CSASEGDFHRVNTQYF
>TRBJ1-2|.|TRBV7-9|.
TGTGCCAGCAGCTTAGATCAGTTCTATGGCTACACCTTC
CASSLDQFYGYTF
>TRBJ2-1|.|TRBV7-3|many
TGTGCCAGCAGCGAGGCCGACAATGAGCAGTTCTTC
CASSEADNEQFF
>TRBJ2-2|.|TRBV29-1|few
TGCAGCGTTGTCACAGACAACACCGGGGAGCTGTTTTTT
CSVVTDNTGELFF
>TRBJ2-7|TRBD1|TRBV6-2/TRBV6-3|few
TGTGCCAGCAGCTCGGACAGGGGCGGACCCTACGAGCAGTACTTC
CASSSDRGGPYEQYF
>TRBJ2-7|TRBD2|TRBV20-1|.
TGCAGTGCTAGAGATCTAGCGGGAGATCTCTACGAGCAGTACTTC
CSARDLAGDLYEQYF
>TRBJ1-3|.|TRBV5-1|.
TGCGCCAGCAGCTTGGATATGGCTTTTCGGCCGGACACCATATATTTT
CASSLDMAFRPDTIYF
>TRBJ1-2|TRBD1|TRBV10-3|.
TGTGCCATCAGTGAGTTCCGGACAGGGGGCTCGTCGTCCTATGGCTACACCTTC
CAISEFRTGGSSSYGYTF
>TRBJ2-3|TRBD2|TRBV7-2|.
TGTGCCAGCAGCTTAGGCGTAGCGGGGTCTATAGATACGCAGTATTTT
CASSLGVAGSIDTQYF
>TRBJ2-7|TRBD1|TRBV3-1|.
TGTGCCAGCAGCCAGGGACAGATGAGCTCCTACGAGCAGTACTTC
CASSQGQMSSYEQYF
>TRBJ1-5|.|TRBV7-9|few
TGTGCCAGCAGCTTAGGCGGACTTCGGGATCAGCCCCAGCATTTT
CASSLGGLRDQPQHF
>TRBJ2-1|TRBD1|TRBV20-1|many
TGCAGTGCTAAAAACAGGGGCCTCTACAATGAGCAGTTCTTC
CSAKNRGLYNEQFF
>TRBJ2-3|TRBD1|TRBV29-1|.
TGCAGCGCTGAGGGACAGGCCACAGATACGCAGTATTTT
CSAEGQATDTQYF
>TRBJ2-1|.|TRBV7-2|.
TGTGCCAGCAGCCCGCGGGGCGAGAATGAGCAGTTCTTC
CASSPRGENEQFF
>TRBJ2-5|.|TRBV29-1|.
TGCAGCGTTGAGTTGGGGGATTTCCAAAAGACCCAGTACTTC
CSVELGDFQKTQYF